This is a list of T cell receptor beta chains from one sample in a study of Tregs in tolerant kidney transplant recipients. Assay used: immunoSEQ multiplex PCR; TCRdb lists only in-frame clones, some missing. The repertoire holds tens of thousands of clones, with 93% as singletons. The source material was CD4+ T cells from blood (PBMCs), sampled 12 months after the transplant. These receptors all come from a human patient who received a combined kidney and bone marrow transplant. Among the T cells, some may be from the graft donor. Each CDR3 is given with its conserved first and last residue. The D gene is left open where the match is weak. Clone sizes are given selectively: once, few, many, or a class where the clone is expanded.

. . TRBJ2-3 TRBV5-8 TGTGCCAGCAGCCTTGGCCGGATCGGGGATACGCAGTATTTT CASSLGRIGDTQYF
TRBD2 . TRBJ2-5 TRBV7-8 TGTGCCAGCAGCTCTCCCGGGACTAGCGGAGAGACCCAGTACTTC CASSSPGTSGETQYF
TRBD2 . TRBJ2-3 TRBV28 TGTGCCAGCAGTTTGCCGCTAGCGGAGCCGTTCACAGATACGCAGTATTTT CASSLPLAEPFTDTQYF
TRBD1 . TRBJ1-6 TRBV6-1 TGTGCCAGCGGGACAGAGCGGAATTCCCCCCTCCACTTT CASGTERNSPLHF
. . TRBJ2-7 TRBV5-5 TGTGCCAGCAGCTTGGCACCAGGAGGGCCCTACGAGCAGTACTTC CASSLAPGGPYEQYF
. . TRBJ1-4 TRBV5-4 TGTGCCAGCAGCTTGGCCCCGCAGGTTGCAACTAATGAAAAACTGTTTTTT CASSLAPQVATNEKLFF
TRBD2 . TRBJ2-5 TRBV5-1 TGCGCCAGCAGCTTCACCGGGACTAGCCAAGAGACCCAGTACTTC CASSFTGTSQETQYF
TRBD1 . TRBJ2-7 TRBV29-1 TGCAGCGTCATCGGGGACAGGGAATACGAGCAGTACTTC CSVIGDREYEQYF
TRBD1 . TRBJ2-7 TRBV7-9 TGTGCCAGCAGCCTAGGGACAGAAGTTACCTACGAGCAGTACTTC CASSLGTEVTYEQYF
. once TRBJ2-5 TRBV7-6 TGTGCCAGCAGCTCCGGGGGACTAGAGACCCAGTACTTC CASSSGGLETQYF
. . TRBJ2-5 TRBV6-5 TGTGCCAGCAGTTACTACAGGGCCTCTTACCAAGAGACCCAGTACTTC CASSYYRASYQETQYF